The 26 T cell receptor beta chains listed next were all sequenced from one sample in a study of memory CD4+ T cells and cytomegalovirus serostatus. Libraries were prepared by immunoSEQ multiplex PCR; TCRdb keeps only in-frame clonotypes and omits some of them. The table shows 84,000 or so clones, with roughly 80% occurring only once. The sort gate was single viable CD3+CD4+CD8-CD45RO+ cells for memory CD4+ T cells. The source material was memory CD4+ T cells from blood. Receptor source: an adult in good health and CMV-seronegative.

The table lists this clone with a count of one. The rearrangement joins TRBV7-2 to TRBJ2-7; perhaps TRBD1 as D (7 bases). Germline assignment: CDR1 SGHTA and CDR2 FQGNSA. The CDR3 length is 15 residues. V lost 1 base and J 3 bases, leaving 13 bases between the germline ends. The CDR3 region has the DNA TGTGCCAGCAGCTTAGGCCAGGGGGGTTACTACGAGCAGTACTTC. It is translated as CASSLGQGGYYEQYF.

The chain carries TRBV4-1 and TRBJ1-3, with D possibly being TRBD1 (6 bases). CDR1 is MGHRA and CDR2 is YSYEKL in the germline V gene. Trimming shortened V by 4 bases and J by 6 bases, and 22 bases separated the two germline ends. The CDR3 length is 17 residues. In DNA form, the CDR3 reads TGCGCCAGCAGCCGGCCCGCCGGGGGCGCAGTTGAAAACACCATATATTTT. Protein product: CASSRPAGGAVENTIYF.

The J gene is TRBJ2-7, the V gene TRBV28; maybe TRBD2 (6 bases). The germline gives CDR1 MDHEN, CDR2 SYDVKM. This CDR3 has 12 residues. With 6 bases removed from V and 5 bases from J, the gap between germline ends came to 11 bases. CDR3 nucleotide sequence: TGTGCCAGCAGCGGGGGTGTGGACGAGCAGTACTTC. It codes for CASSGGVDEQYF.

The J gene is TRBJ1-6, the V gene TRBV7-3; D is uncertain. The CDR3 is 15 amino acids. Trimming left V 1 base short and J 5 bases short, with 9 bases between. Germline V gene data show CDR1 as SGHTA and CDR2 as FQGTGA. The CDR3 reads CASSLSPENNSPLHF. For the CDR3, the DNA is TGTGCCAGCAGCTTAAGTCCAGAGAATAATTCACCCCTCCACTTT.

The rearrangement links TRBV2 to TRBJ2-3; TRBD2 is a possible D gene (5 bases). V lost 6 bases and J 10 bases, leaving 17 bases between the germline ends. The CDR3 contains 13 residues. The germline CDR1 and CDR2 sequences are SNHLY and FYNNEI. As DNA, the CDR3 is TGTGCCAGCAGGGACTTGTGGTCCGGCCCGCAGTATTTT. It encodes CASRDLWSGPQYF.

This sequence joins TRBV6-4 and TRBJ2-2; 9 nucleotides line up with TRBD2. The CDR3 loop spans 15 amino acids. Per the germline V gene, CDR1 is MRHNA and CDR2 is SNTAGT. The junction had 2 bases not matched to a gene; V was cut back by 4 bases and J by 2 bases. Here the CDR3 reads CASSVLAGNTGELFF. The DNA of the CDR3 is TGTGCCAGCAGTGTACTAGCGGGTAACACCGGGGAGCTGTTTTTT.

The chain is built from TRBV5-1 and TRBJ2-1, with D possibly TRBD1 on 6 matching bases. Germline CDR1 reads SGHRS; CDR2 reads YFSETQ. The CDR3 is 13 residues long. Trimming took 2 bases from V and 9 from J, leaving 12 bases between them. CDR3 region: CASSFTGFGEQFF. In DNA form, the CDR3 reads TGCGCCAGCAGCTTTACAGGGTTTGGTGAGCAGTTCTTC.

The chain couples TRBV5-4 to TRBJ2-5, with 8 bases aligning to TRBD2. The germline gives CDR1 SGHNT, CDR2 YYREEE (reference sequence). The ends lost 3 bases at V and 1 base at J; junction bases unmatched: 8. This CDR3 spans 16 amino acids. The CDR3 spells CASSSSAGAPQETQYF. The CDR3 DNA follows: TGTGCCAGCAGCTCTTCAGCGGGGGCCCCCCAAGAGACCCAGTACTTC.

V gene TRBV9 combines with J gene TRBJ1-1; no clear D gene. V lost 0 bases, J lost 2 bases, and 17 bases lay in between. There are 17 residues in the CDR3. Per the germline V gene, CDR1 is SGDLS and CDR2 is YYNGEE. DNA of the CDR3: TGTGCCAGCAGCGTAGCCGACCGGATCCTACAAAACACTGAAGCTTTCTTT. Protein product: CASSVADRILQNTEAFF.

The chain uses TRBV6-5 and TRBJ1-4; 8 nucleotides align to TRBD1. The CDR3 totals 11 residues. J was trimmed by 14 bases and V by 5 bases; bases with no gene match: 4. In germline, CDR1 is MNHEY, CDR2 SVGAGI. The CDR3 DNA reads TGTGCCAGCAGTACCGGGACAGGTCTGTTTTTT. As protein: CASSTGTGLFF.

The CDR3 sequence: CASSPGTRGGEETQYF. The CDR3 DNA follows: TGTGCCAGCAGCCCCGGTACCCGGGGGGGAGAAGAGACCCAGTACTTC. The gene calls are TRBV11-3 and TRBJ2-5, with 8 bases aligning to TRBD2. Germline V lookup: CDR1 SGHNT, CDR2 YENEEA. The V gene end was trimmed by 5 bases and the J gene end by 3 bases; junction bases not matched to a gene: 11. The CDR3 has 16 residues. The variable domain in full, with the rest retrieved from reference TRBV11-3 and TRBJ2-5, is EAGVVQSPRYKIIEKKQPVAFWCNPISGHNTLYWYLQNLGQGPELLIRYENEEAVDDSQLPKDRFSAERLKGVDSTLKIQPAELGDSAVYLCASSPGTRGGEETQYFGPGTRLLVL.

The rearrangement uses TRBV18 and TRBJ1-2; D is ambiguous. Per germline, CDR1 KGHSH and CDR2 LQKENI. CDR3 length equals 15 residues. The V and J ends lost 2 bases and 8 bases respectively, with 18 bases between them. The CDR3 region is CASSPGEAPSEGYTF. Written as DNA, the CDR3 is TGTGCCAGCTCACCAGGGGAGGCACCCTCTGAGGGCTACACCTTC.

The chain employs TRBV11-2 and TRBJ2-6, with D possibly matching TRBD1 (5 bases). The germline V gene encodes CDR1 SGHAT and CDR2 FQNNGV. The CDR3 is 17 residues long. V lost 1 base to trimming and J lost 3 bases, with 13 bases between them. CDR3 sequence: CASSLGQGPSGANVLTF. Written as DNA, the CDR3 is TGTGCCAGCAGCTTAGGGCAGGGCCCAAGTGGGGCCAACGTCCTGACTTTC.

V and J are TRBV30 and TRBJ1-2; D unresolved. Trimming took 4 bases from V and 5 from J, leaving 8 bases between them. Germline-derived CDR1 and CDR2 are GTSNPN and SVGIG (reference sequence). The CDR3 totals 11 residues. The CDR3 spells CAWNGRYGYTF. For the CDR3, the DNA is TGTGCCTGGAACGGACGGTATGGCTACACCTTC.

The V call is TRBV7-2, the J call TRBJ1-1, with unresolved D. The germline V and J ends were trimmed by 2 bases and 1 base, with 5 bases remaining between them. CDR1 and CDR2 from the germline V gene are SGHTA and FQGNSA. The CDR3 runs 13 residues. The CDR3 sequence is CASSLTQNTEAFF. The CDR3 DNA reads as TGTGCCAGCAGCTTAACACAGAACACTGAAGCTTTCTTT. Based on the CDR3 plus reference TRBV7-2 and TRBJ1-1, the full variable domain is GAGVSQSPSNKVTEKGKDVELRCDPISGHTALYWYRQSLGQGLEFLIYFQGNSAPDKSGLPSDRFSAERTGGSVSTLTIQRTQQEDSAVYLCASSLTQNTEAFFGQGTRLTVV.

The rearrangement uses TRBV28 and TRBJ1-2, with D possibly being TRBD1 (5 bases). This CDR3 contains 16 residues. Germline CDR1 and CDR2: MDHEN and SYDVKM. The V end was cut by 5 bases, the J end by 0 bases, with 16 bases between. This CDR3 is CASSPPPGDPNYGYTF. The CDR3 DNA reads TGTGCCAGCAGTCCACCCCCCGGGGACCCTAACTATGGCTACACCTTC.

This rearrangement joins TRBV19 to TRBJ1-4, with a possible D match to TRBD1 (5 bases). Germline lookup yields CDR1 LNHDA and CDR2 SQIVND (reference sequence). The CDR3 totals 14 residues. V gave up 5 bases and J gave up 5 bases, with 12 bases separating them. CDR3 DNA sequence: TGTGCCAGTAGTCTTCGGGACGCAAATGAAAAACTGTTTTTT. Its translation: CASSLRDANEKLFF.

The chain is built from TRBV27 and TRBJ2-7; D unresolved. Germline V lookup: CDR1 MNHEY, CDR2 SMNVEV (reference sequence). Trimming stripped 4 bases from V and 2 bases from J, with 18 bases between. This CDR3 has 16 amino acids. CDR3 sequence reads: CASSYVRAGATYEQYF. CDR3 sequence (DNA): TGTGCCAGCAGTTATGTCCGCGCAGGAGCGACCTACGAGCAGTACTTC.

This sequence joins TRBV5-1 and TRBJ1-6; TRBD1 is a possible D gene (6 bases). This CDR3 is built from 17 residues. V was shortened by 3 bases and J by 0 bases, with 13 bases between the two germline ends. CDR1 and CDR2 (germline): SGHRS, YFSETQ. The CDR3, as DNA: TGCGCCAGCAGCTGGGACACCACGAGCTCCTATAATTCACCCCTCCACTTT. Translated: CASSWDTTSSYNSPLHF. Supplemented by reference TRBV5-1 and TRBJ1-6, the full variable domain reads KAGVTQTPRYLIKTRGQQVTLSCSPISGHRSVSWYQQTPGQGLQFLFEYFSETQRNKGNFPGRFSGRQFSNSRSEMNVSTLELGDSALYLCASSWDTTSSYNSPLHFGNGTRLTVT.

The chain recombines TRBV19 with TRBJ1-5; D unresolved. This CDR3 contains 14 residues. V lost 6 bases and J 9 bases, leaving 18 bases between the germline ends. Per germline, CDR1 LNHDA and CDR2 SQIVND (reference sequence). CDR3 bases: TGTGCCAGTAGCTGGGAACTGACGCGGAGGCCCCAGCATTTT. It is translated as CASSWELTRRPQHF.

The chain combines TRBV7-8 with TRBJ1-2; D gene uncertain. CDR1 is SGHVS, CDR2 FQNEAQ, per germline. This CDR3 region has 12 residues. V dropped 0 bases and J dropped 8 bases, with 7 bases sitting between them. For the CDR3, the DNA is TGTGCCAGCAGCTTAGCCCTACAGGGCTACACCTTC. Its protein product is CASSLALQGYTF. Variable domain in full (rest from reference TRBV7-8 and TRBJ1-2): GAGVSQSPRYKVAKRGQDVALRCDPISGHVSLFWYQQALGQGPEFLTYFQNEAQLDKSGLPSDRFFAERPEGSVSTLKIQRTQQEDSAVYLCASSLALQGYTFGSGTRLTVV.

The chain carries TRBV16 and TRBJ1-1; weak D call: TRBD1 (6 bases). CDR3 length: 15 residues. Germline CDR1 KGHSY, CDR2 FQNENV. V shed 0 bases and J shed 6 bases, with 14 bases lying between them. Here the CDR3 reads CASSQSQGSQAEAFF. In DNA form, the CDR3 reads TGTGCCAGCAGCCAATCACAGGGTTCCCAGGCTGAAGCTTTCTTT.

CDR3 amino acids: CAAGTSGGHETQYF. The CDR3, as DNA: TGTGCCGCGGGGACTAGCGGGGGGCACGAGACCCAGTACTTC. The chain carries TRBV6-6 and TRBJ2-5; 15 nucleotides align to TRBD2. Per the germline V gene, CDR1 is MNHNY and CDR2 is SVGAGI (reference sequence). Germline trimming cut 11 bases from V and 5 bases from J; bases unmatched to any gene: 6. This CDR3 comprises 14 residues.

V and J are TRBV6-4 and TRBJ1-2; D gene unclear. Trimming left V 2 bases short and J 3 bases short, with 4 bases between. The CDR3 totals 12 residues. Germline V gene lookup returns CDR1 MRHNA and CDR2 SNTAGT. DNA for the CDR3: TGTGCCAGCAGTGACCGGGACTATGGCTACACCTTC. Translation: CASSDRDYGYTF.

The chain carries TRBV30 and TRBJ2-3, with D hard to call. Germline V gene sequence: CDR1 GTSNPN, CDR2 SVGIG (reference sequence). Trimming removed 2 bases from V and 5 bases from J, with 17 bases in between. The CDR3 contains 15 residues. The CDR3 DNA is TGTGCCTGGAGTCTTACTCCGACCTCGTTAGATACGCAGTATTTT. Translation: CAWSLTPTSLDTQYF.

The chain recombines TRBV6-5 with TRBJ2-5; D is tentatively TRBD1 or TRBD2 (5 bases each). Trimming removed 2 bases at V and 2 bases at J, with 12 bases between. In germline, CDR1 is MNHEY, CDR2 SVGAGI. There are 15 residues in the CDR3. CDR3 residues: CASSYQTGPQETQYF. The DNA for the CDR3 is TGTGCCAGCAGTTACCAAACGGGACCTCAAGAGACCCAGTACTTC.